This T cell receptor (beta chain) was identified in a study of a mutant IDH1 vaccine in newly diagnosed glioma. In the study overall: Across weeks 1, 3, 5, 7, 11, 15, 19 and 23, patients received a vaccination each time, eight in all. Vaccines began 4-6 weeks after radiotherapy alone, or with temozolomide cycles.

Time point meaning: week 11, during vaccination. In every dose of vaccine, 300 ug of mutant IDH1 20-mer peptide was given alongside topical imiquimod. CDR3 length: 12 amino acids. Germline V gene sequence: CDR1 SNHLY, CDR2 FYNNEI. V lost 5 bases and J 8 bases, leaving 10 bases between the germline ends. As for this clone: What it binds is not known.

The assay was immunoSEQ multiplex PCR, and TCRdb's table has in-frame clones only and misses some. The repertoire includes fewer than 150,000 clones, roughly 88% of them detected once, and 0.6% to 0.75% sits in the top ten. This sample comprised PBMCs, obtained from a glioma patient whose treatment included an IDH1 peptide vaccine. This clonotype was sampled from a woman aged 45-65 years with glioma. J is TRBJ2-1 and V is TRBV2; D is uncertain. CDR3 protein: CASSSFDYEQFF. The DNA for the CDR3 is TGTGCCAGCAGTTCGTTCGACTATGAGCAGTTCTTC.